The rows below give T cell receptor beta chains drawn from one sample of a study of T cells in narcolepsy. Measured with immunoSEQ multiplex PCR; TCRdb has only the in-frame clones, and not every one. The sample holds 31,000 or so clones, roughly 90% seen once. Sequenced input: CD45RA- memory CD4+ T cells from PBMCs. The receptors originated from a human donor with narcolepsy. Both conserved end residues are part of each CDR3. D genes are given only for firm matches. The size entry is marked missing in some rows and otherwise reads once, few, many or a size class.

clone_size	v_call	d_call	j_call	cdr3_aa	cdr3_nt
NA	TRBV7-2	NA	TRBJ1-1	CASSLAIGDGRGAFF	TGTGCCAGCAGCCTCGCTATTGGGGACGGGAGGGGAGCTTTCTTT
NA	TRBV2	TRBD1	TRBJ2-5	CASSGQLIQETQYF	TGTGCCAGCTCGGGACAGCTCATTCAAGAGACCCAGTACTTC
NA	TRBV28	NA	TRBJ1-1	CASSLDGNTEAFF	TGTGCCAGCAGCCTGGACGGGAACACTGAAGCTTTCTTT
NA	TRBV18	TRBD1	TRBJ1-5	CASSPAGTGSQPQHF	TGTGCCAGCTCACCGGCCGGGACAGGAAGTCAGCCCCAGCATTTT
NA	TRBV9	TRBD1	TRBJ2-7	CASSKRDRGEQYF	TGTGCCAGCAGCAAAAGGGACAGGGGGGAGCAGTACTTC
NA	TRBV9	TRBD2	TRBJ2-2	CASSRSGGSNTGELFF	TGTGCCAGCAGCCGTAGCGGGGGATCGAACACCGGGGAGCTGTTTTTT
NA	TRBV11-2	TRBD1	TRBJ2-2	CASSPRGTGITGELFF	TGTGCCAGCAGCCCCCGAGGGACAGGGATCACCGGGGAGCTGTTTTTT
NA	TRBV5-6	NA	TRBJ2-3	CASSQRSAYVTDTQYF	TGTGCCAGCAGCCAAAGGTCGGCCTACGTCACAGATACGCAGTATTTT
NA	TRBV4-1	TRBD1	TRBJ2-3	CASSAPGQPRTDTQYF	TGCGCCAGCAGCGCTCCGGGACAGCCAAGAACAGATACGCAGTATTTT
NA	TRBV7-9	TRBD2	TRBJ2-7	CASSLGGGTNEQYF	TGTGCCAGCAGCTTAGGCGGGGGGACAAACGAGCAGTACTTC
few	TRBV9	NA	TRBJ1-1	CASSVAQSNTEAFF	TGTGCCAGCAGCGTAGCACAATCTAACACTGAAGCTTTCTTT
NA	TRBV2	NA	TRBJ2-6	CASSWTVIASGANVLTF	TGTGCCAGCAGTTGGACAGTAATAGCCTCTGGGGCCAACGTCCTGACTTTC
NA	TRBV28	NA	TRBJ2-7	CASRSPRGKAYEQYF	TGTGCCAGCAGGTCGCCCCGGGGAAAAGCCTACGAGCAGTACTTC
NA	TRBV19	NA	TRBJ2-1	CASINTAEGFYNEQFF	TGTGCCAGTATTAACACCGCTGAGGGCTTCTACAATGAGCAGTTCTTC
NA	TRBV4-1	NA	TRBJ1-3	CASSQEGNTIYF	TGCGCCAGCAGCCAAGAAGGGAACACCATATATTTT
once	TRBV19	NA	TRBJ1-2	CASSIDLGYTF	TGTGCCAGTAGTATAGATCTGGGCTACACCTTC
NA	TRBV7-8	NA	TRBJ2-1	CASSYTDYNEQFF	TGTGCCAGCAGTTATACAGATTACAATGAGCAGTTCTTC
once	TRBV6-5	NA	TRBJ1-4	CAVGRTANEKLFF	TGTGCCGTCGGTAGGACAGCTAATGAAAAACTGTTTTTT
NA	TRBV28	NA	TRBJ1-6	CASIVSTYNSPLHF	TGTGCCAGCATAGTCAGTACCTATAATTCACCCCTCCACTTT
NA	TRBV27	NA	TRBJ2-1	CASSWGDKTNEQFF	TGTGCCAGCAGTTGGGGGGATAAGACGAATGAGCAGTTCTTC
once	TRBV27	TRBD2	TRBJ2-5	CASSLSGTSGWGNQETQYF	TGTGCCAGCAGTTTATCGGGGACTAGCGGGTGGGGGAACCAAGAGACCCAGTACTTC
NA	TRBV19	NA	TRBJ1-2	CASTLLAGGNYGYTF	TGTGCCAGTACCCTCCTAGCCGGGGGCAACTATGGCTACACCTTC
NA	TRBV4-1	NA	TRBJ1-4	CASSQDWISTNEKLFF	TGCGCCAGCAGCCAAGATTGGATTTCAACTAATGAAAAACTGTTTTTT
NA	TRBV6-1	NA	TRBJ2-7	CASREAAGSEQYF	TGTGCCAGCAGGGAGGCAGCTGGAAGCGAGCAGTACTTC
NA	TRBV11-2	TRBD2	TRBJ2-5	CASSLVYSGSSKKTQYF	TGTGCCAGCAGCTTAGTATATAGCGGGAGTAGTAAAAAGACCCAGTACTTC
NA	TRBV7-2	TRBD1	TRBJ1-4	CASSGGQGTTNEKLFF	TGTGCCAGCAGCGGAGGACAGGGAACAACTAATGAAAAACTGTTTTTT
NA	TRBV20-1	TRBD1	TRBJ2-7	CSASDRAEQYF	TGCAGTGCCTCGGACAGGGCCGAGCAGTACTTC
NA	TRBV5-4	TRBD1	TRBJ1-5	CASSRGQGPDQPQHF	TGTGCCAGCAGCCGGGGACAGGGTCCGGATCAGCCCCAGCATTTT
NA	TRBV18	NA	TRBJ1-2	CASSPGVTGESTSYGYTF	TGTGCCAGCTCACCGGGGGTGACAGGAGAATCTACTAGCTATGGCTACACCTTC
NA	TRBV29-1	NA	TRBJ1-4	CSGGYANEKLFF	TGCAGCGGAGGGTACGCTAATGAAAAACTGTTTTTT
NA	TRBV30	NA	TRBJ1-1	CAWTSRKGRGDTEAFF	TGTGCCTGGACCTCCAGGAAGGGGCGAGGAGACACTGAAGCTTTCTTT
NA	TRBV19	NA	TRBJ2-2	CASSRKAGTGELFF	TGTGCCAGTAGCCGGAAGGCTGGCACCGGGGAGCTGTTTTTT
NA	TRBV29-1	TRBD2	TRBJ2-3	CSVIWGLAATDTQYF	TGCAGCGTTATTTGGGGACTAGCGGCCACAGATACGCAGTATTTT
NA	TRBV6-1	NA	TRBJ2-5	CATSIKPETQYF	TGTGCCACCTCTATAAAACCAGAGACCCAGTACTTC
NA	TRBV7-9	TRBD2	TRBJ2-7	CASTLSQAGGEQYF	TGTGCCAGCACCCTTAGCCAGGCCGGGGGGGAGCAGTACTTC
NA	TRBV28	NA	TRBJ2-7	CASGVSVPYEQYF	TGTGCCAGCGGAGTTAGCGTTCCCTACGAGCAGTACTTC
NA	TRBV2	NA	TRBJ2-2	CASSELRLGAMNTGELFF	TGTGCCAGCAGTGAACTTAGGTTGGGAGCCATGAACACCGGGGAGCTGTTTTTT
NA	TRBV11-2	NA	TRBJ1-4	CASSPILGRTATNEKLFF	TGTGCCAGCAGCCCCATACTGGGACGGACCGCAACTAATGAAAAACTGTTTTTT
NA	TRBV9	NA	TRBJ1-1	CASSVKGWGNTEAFF	TGTGCCAGCAGCGTTAAGGGGTGGGGGAACACTGAAGCTTTCTTT
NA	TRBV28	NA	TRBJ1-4	CASSLNRQGGEKLFF	TGTGCCAGCAGTTTAAATCGCCAGGGAGGTGAAAAACTGTTTTTT
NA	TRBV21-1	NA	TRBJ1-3	CASSKRRANSGNTIYF	TGTGCCAGCAGCAAACGTCGAGCTAACTCTGGAAACACCATATATTTT
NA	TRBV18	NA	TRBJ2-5	CASSRNQETQYF	TGTGCCAGCTCACGGAACCAAGAGACCCAGTACTTC
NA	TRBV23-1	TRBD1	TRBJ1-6	CANQAGTGNNSPLHF	TGCGCCAACCAAGCCGGGACAGGGAATAATTCACCCCTCCACTTT
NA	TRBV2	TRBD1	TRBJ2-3	CASSRDSITDTQYF	TGTGCCAGCAGCAGGGACAGTATCACAGATACGCAGTATTTT
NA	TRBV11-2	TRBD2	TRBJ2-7	CASSLGSSGIGEQYF	TGTGCCAGCAGCTTAGGGTCTAGCGGGATAGGCGAGCAGTACTTC
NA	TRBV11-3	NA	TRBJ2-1	CASSPRGTYSYNEQFF	TGTGCCAGCAGCCCAAGGGGGACTTATTCCTACAATGAGCAGTTCTTC